This T cell receptor (beta chain) originates from a study of shared clonotypes between healthy human individuals. As defined, naive CD8 cells were CD45RO-negative and positively selected for CCR7, with terminally differentiated effector memory CD45RA+ cells excluded. Study findings and constraints: Among a handful of donors, approximately 5% of naive CD4 clonotypes were found in common. Despite large depth, rarefaction showed incomplete sorted-subset sequencing.

TCRdb keeps only in-frame clones here, not all; method: immunoSEQ multiplex PCR. The sample shows about 680,000 clones, approximately 90% of them seen only once. Details on this clone: What it binds is unknown.

The CDR3 totals 17 residues. Germline assignment: CDR1 SGHRS and CDR2 YFSETQ. The trim removed 3 bases at V and 0 bases at J, leaving 2 bases unmatched. Source material: naive CD8+ T cells sorted from blood. The receptor was derived from a man in his thirties or forties in good health. The rearrangement uses TRBV5-1 and TRBJ2-6, with 11 bases lining up with TRBD2. This CDR3 reads CASSSGTSGSGANVLTF. CDR3 nucleotides: TGCGCCAGCAGCTCCGGGACTAGCGGCTCTGGGGCCAACGTCCTGACTTTC.